Included here is one TCR beta chain sequence, with context. No antigen is known for it. The source of the sample is a study of cytomegalovirus exposure and HLA in healthy donors. Study findings and constraints: Earlier analysis found most TCR beta V segments productive about 87% or about 30% of the time.

The primer mix had 60 Vbeta and 13 Jbeta primers. Generated by immunoSEQ multiplex PCR, the TCRdb table keeps only in-frame clones and is missing some. The sample yields some 200,000 clones, over 75% seen once. CDR1 is SGHRS and CDR2 is YFSETQ in the germline V gene. The CDR3 consists of 14 residues. Trimming removed 0 bases at V and 6 bases at J, with 12 bases between. The source is a girl under two years old in good health and CMV-seronegative. The chain combines TRBV5-1 with TRBJ1-1; unclear D gene. The sequenced sample consisted of PBMCs. This CDR3 reads CASSLGAEKSEAFF. CDR3 DNA sequence: TGCGCCAGCAGCTTGGGCGCGGAAAAATCTGAAGCTTTCTTT. Supplemented by reference TRBV5-1 and TRBJ1-1, the full variable domain reads KAGVTQTPRYLIKTRGQQVTLSCSPISGHRSVSWYQQTPGQGLQFLFEYFSETQRNKGNFPGRFSGRQFSNSRSEMNVSTLELGDSALYLCASSLGAEKSEAFFGQGTRLTVV.